The source of this T cell receptor (beta chain) is a study of T cell responses to AZD1222 COVID-19 vaccine. The study, taken as a whole, reports: Within unmutated variant regions lay the reported targets of nearly half of spike-specific TCRs. White British ancestry dominated among donors, who included more females, and clonal diversity was possibly underestimated. Breadth and depth of Spike-specific TCRs rose after two AZD1222 doses.

V lost 4 bases, J lost 1 base, and 7 bases lay in between. The CDR3 runs to 13 residues. The germline gives CDR1 PRHDT, CDR2 FYEKMQ (reference sequence). Turning to this clone: Its antigen is not known.

Clones were sequenced by immunoSEQ multiplex PCR, and TCRdb holds only the in-frame ones, with some missing. The table lists approximately 200,000 clones, approximately 94% of them singletons. This clonotype was sampled from an adult who received the MenACWY meningococcal vaccine as a control. The chain employs TRBV13 and TRBJ2-5; D remains ambiguous. Sequencing used peripheral blood, obtained 28 days after the second dose of the MenACWY control vaccine. In DNA form, the CDR3 reads TGTGCCAGCAGCTCCCGGACCCAAGAGACCCAGTACTTC. This gives the protein CASSSRTQETQYF.